Many counts were recorded for the clone carrying this T cell receptor beta chain. V lost 6 bases and J 0 bases, leaving 12 bases between the germline ends. The CDR3 is made up of 13 amino acids. Germline-derived CDR1 and CDR2 are SQVTM and ANQGSEA. The entry originates in a study of early T cells in non-severe SARS-CoV-2 infection. The protocol attached unique molecular identifiers to individual cDNA molecules. One entry per CDR3 protein, called by TCRdb with MiXCR from the 5' RACE reads. The sample consists of about 64,000 distinct CDR3 sequences, about 11% of them appearing once. V gene TRBV29-1 combines with J gene TRBJ2-7; D might be TRBD1 (6 bases). Sequences were derived from whole blood, sampled at baseline. This TCR was recovered from an adult who was a healthcare worker with PCR-confirmed SARS-CoV-2 infection or an uninfected control (not recorded which). The CDR3 coding sequence is TGCAGCGTGCCCCGGGACAACTCCTACGAGCAGTACTTC. It encodes CSVPRDNSYEQYF.